The following is a T cell receptor beta chain sequence with its context. Original data processing: Nucleated cell number was recorded as an estimate derived from reference gene primer amplification. Assay: immunoSEQ multiplex PCR; the TCRdb copy retains only in-frame clones and omits some. V, J and clone size are taken as reported in that table, and D and trimming were inferred from the DNA itself. The profile shows approximately 350,000 clones, around 83% of them singletons. This entry belongs to a study of blood T cell repertoires in COVID-19. Study in general: T cells, B-cell-depleted T cells, or PBMCs provided the cDNA or gDNA that served as material.

Clinical histories supplied by participants themselves formed the basis of cohort assignment. For recovered donors of Cohort 3, there were two negative PCRs, clearance, or symptom resolution. Trimming cost V 6 bases and J 3 bases; bases outside gene matches: 4. This CDR3 contains 13 residues. CDR1 SQVTM and CDR2 ANQGSEA come from the germline V gene. This clonotype originated in a woman aged 50 to 60 who had recovered from COVID-19. Sequenced input: PBMCs or T cells enriched from blood (not recorded which). V is TRBV29-1 and J is TRBJ2-7, with 11 bases fitting TRBD1. The CDR3 loop is CSVAGTGGYEQYF. The CDR3 DNA reads TGCAGCGTGGCCGGGACAGGGGGCTACGAGCAGTACTTC.